A selection of T cell receptor beta chains follows, all from one sample in a study of shared clonotypes between healthy human individuals. Generated by immunoSEQ multiplex PCR, the TCRdb table keeps only in-frame clones and is missing some. The sample records around 2,000,000 clones, 90% to 95% being singletons. What was sequenced was naive CD8+ T cells from PBMCs. The receptors originated from a man aged 18 to 30 in good health. Some clones in this sample may be carry-over from other donors' samples. Both conserved end residues are part of each CDR3. The order of the fields is clone size, V gene, CDR3 protein. Clone size is stated in some rows and not others, as once, few, many or a class when expanded.

. TRBV11-2 CASSWVANPYEQYF
. TRBV7-9 CASSPPGRLSYEQYF
. TRBV27 CASSLLGPSGRNPETQYF
. TRBV25-1 CASSERDGNQPQHF
. TRBV4-1 CASSQAYRQITGELFF
. TRBV29-1 CSVELLYNEQFF
. TRBV10-3 CAISDIRLAGGNEQFF
few TRBV5-4 CASSLGGNYGYTF
. TRBV6-1 CASLGGQGADF
. TRBV6-8 CASSYSDSGGNTDTQYF
. TRBV9 CASSLSGAGPSEQFF
. TRBV7-9 CASSPRDPHGSEQFF
. TRBV29-1 CSVVGGADYGYTF
. TRBV6-5 CASSYLGGPVNTEAFF
. TRBV7-9 CASSPDPQHRDSFLF
once TRBV13 CASSLGAGRTDTQYF
. TRBV16 CASSQGNEQFF
. TRBV28 CASSSPGQGRIYGYTF
. TRBV30 CAWSDAKNIQYF
. TRBV7-9 CASSSREGGSYNEQFF
once TRBV9 CASSAGTSGSFADTQYF
. TRBV4-3 CASSLGGASAGELFF
. TRBV4-1 CASSSGTSGSKNEQFF
once TRBV11-3 CASSFSRYNEQFF
. TRBV27 CASSLSRGPGEQYF
. TRBV5-1 CASRDGRELGNYEQYF
. TRBV4-1 CASSQTLLAGGLNEQYF
. TRBV5-4 CASSLERTINYGYTF
. TRBV27 CASSFTGGLTYEQYF
. TRBV7-2 CASSSRTGKAGNTIYF
once TRBV19 CASRDRVENEQYF
once TRBV6-6 CASSYPPVSSYEQYF
few TRBV19 CASSLSRGNTEAFF
. TRBV7-9 CASSYSPGTESYEQYF
once TRBV4-3 CASSQEMVLRLQETQYF
once TRBV6-5 CASSSRADANTGELFF
. TRBV11-2 CASSRGGDEQFF
. TRBV6-5 CASSLRVGVSGNTIYF
. TRBV6-4 CASSAGALLPYEQYF
once TRBV10-1 CASSEGAGGKSNTGELFF
. TRBV27 CASSPRARAGSEETQYF
. TRBV5-4 CASSFGGGAYEQYF
. TRBV6-5 CASNPGQAYEQYF
. TRBV19 CASSLGIAEAFF
. TRBV28 CATRRTGGSDTQYF
. TRBV5-4 CASSPERSGRLYEQYF
. TRBV13 CASREGGWSNEQFF
. TRBV6-5 CASSLMGQGADGYTF
. TRBV7-9 CASSSGTGGMNTEAFF
. TRBV15 CATSRVRTGGETQYF
. TRBV6-5 CASSSPAVYNEQFF
. TRBV28 CASSWGDGESYEQYF
. TRBV9 CASSMRDATGHEQFF
. TRBV9 CASSEPTGEGDGYTF